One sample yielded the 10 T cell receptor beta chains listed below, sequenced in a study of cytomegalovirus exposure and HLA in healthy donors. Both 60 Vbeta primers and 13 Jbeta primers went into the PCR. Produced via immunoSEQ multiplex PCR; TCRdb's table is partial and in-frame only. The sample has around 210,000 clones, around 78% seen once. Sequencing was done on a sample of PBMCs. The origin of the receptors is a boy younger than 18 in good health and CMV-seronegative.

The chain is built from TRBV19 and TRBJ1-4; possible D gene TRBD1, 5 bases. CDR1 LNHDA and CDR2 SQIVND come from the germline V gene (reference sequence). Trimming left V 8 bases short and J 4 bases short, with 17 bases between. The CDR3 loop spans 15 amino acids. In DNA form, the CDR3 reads TGTGCCAGTCAAACTTTGCGGGGCGGTAATGAAAAACTGTTTTTT. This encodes CASQTLRGGNEKLFF.

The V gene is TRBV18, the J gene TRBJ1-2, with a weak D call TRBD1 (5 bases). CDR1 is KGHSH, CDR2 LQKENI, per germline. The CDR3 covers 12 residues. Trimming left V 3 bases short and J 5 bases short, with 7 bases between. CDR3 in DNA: TGTGCCAGCTCACCTCCAGGGTATGGCTACACCTTC. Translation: CASSPPGYGYTF.

The CDR3 sequence is CASSSTTGQVYGYTF. The CDR3 bases are TGTGCCAGCAGCTCCACAACCGGACAAGTCTATGGCTACACCTTC. This chain joins TRBV11-2 and TRBJ1-2, with D maybe TRBD1 (5 bases). Germline V gives CDR1 SGHAT, CDR2 FQNNGV. The length of the CDR3 is 15 residues. Trimming took 4 bases from V and 4 from J, leaving 16 bases between them.

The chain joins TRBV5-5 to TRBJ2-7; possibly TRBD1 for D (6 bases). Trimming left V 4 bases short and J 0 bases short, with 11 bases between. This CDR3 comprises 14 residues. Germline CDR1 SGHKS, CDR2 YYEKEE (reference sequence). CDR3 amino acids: CASSLQGSSYEQYF. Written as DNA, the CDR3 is TGTGCCAGCAGCCTCCAGGGGAGCTCCTACGAGCAGTACTTC.

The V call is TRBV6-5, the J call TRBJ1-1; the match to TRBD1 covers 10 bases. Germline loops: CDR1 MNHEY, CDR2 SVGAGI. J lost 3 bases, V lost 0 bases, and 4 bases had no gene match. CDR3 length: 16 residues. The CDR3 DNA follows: TGTGCCAGCAGTTACTCGACAGGGGGCACAGACACTGAAGCTTTCTTT. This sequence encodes CASSYSTGGTDTEAFF.

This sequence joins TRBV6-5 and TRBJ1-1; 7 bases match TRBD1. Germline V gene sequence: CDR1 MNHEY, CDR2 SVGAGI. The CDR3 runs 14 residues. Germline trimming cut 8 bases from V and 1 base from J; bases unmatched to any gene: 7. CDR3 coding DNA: TGTGCCAGCCGAGACAGGGTCGGGAACACTGAAGCTTTCTTT. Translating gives CASRDRVGNTEAFF.

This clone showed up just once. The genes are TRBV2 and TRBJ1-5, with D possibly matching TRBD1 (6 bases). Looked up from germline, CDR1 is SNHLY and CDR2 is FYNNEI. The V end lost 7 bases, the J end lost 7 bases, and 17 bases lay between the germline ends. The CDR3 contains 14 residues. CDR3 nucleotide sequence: TGTGCCAGCACTAGGACCTACAGGGCCCAGCCCCAGCATTTT. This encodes CASTRTYRAQPQHF. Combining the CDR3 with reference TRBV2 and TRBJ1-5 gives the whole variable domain EPEVTQTPSHQVTQMGQEVILRCVPISNHLYFYWYRQILGQKVEFLVSFYNNEISEKSEIFDDQFSVERPDGSNFTLKIRSTKLEDSAMYFCASTRTYRAQPQHFGDGTRLSIL.

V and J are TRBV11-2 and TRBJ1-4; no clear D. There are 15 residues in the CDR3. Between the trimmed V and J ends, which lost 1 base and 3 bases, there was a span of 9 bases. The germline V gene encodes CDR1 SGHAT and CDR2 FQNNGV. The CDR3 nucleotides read TGTGCCAGCAGCTTAGTTGGCGGGGCTAATGAAAAACTGTTTTTT. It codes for CASSLVGGANEKLFF.

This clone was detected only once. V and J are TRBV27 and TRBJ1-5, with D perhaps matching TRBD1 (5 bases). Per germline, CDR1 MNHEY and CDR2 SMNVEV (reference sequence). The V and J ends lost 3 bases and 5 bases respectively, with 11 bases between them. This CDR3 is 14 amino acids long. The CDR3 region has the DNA TGTGCCAGCAGTTTGGGCGGGACCGATCAGCCCCAGCATTTT. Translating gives CASSLGGTDQPQHF.

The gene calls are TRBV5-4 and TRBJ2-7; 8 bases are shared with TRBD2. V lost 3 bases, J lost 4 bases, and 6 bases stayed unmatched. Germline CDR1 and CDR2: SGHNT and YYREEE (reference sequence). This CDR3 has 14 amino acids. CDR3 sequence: CASSSGGAMYEQYF. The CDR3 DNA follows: TGTGCCAGCAGCTCCGGGGGGGCCATGTACGAGCAGTACTTC.